These 30 T cell receptor beta chains share one sample of origin, sequenced in a study of cytomegalovirus exposure and HLA in healthy donors. The PCR was carried out with 60 Vbeta primers and 13 Jbeta primers. Data came from immunoSEQ multiplex PCR; TCRdb stores just in-frame clones and leaves some out. Here the sample spans 150,000 to 200,000 clones, roughly 74% being singletons. Sequenced material: PBMCs. The receptor set was obtained from a woman aged 40 to 50 in good health and CMV-seropositive.

The chain couples TRBV2 to TRBJ1-2; D unclear. Between the trimmed V and J ends, which lost 7 bases and 3 bases, there was a span of 12 bases. CDR1 is SNHLY and CDR2 is FYNNEI in the germline V gene. CDR3 length: 13 amino acids. CDR3 coding DNA: TGTGCCAGCACCCTGGAACAGTACTATGGCTACACCTTC. It encodes CASTLEQYYGYTF.

The rearrangement links TRBV10-3 to TRBJ1-3; D may be TRBD1 (5 bases). Trimming removed 6 bases at V and 0 bases at J, with 15 bases between. Germline assignment: CDR1 ENHRY and CDR2 SYGVKD. The CDR3 covers 16 residues. The CDR3 spells CAIRADLTVSGNTIYF. The CDR3 DNA sequence: TGTGCCATCAGAGCAGATCTGACAGTCTCTGGAAACACCATATATTTT.

The chain recombines TRBV28 with TRBJ2-7, with TRBD1 identical over 9 bases. Germline V lookup: CDR1 MDHEN, CDR2 SYDVKM. J was trimmed by 9 bases and V by 3 bases; bases with no gene match: 12. The CDR3 is 15 residues long. DNA of the CDR3: TGTGCCAGCAGTTTTGCGGGACAGGGATATGGGGGGCAGTACTTC. Its protein product is CASSFAGQGYGGQYF.

The table lists this clone with a few counts. The V gene is TRBV6-1, the J gene TRBJ2-2; TRBD1 matches 7 bases. The V gene end was trimmed by 1 base and the J gene end by 6 bases; junction bases not matched to a gene: 5. Germline lookup yields CDR1 MNHNS and CDR2 SASEGT. The CDR3 spans 15 residues. The CDR3 loop is CASSEGDSWPGELFF. Written as DNA, the CDR3 is TGTGCCAGCAGTGAAGGGGACAGTTGGCCCGGGGAGCTGTTTTTT.

The chain uses TRBV6-5 and TRBJ2-2, with 8 nucleotides matching TRBD2. Trimming took 7 bases from V and 4 from J; bases not matched to a gene: 5. This CDR3 comprises 14 residues. Germline V lookup: CDR1 MNHEY, CDR2 SVGAGI. This CDR3 reads CASKGGGTTGELFF. The DNA for the CDR3 is TGTGCCAGCAAGGGCGGGGGGACCACCGGGGAGCTGTTTTTT.

This chain connects TRBV30 to TRBJ2-5, with a weak D call TRBD2 (5 bases). The germline V gene encodes CDR1 GTSNPN and CDR2 SVGIG (reference sequence). Trimming shortened V by 4 bases and J by 1 base, and 19 bases separated the two germline ends. CDR3 length: 16 amino acids. CDR3 sequence reads: CAWNSGFQRVQETQYF. CDR3 nucleotides: TGTGCCTGGAATTCGGGCTTCCAGAGGGTCCAAGAGACCCAGTACTTC.

This clone was seen once. The chain uses TRBV6-6 and TRBJ1-5, with 8 bases identical to TRBD1. This CDR3 has 16 amino acids. V was clipped by 3 bases and J by 1 base; unmatched bases: 5. Germline values: CDR1 MNHNY, CDR2 SVGAGI (reference sequence). The CDR3 reads CASSYQGAQSNQPQHF. In DNA, the CDR3 is TGTGCCAGCAGTTATCAGGGGGCGCAAAGCAATCAGCCCCAGCATTTT.

The chain recombines TRBV10-3 with TRBJ2-1; 8 bases fit TRBD1. The CDR3 loop spans 14 amino acids. From germline, CDR1 is ENHRY and CDR2 SYGVKD. V was clipped by 6 bases and J by 3 bases; unmatched bases: 4. The CDR3 sequence is CAISPGTGYNEQFF. The CDR3 nucleotides are TGTGCCATCAGCCCAGGGACAGGCTACAATGAGCAGTTCTTC.

The chain combines TRBV5-1 with TRBJ2-7; 10 bases align to TRBD2. The CDR3 is 15 residues long. Germline CDR1 and CDR2: SGHRS and YFSETQ. Germline trimming cut 1 base from V and 1 base from J; bases unmatched to any gene: 2. The CDR3 DNA is TGCGCCAGCAGCTTGCTAGCGGGAGTGTCCTACGAGCAGTACTTC. Amino acids: CASSLLAGVSYEQYF.

This clone was observed a single time. V usage is TRBV19 and J usage is TRBJ1-5, with a possible D match to TRBD1 (6 bases). The length of the CDR3 is 15 residues. Germline V lookup: CDR1 LNHDA, CDR2 SQIVND (reference sequence). The germline V and J ends were trimmed by 7 bases and 7 bases, with 20 bases remaining between them. The CDR3 region is CASTPIRGWSQPQHF. In DNA form, the CDR3 reads TGTGCCAGTACCCCTATCAGGGGTTGGAGCCAGCCCCAGCATTTT.

This clone was picked up a small number of times. J is TRBJ1-3 and V is TRBV5-6; TRBD1 agrees at 8 bases. CDR1 is SGHDT and CDR2 is YYEEEE in the germline V gene. This CDR3 comprises 17 residues. The V segment lost 2 bases and the J segment 4 bases; nucleotides outside the gene matches: 11. CDR3 sequence reads: CASSFTPGGARGNTIYF. The CDR3 region has the DNA TGTGCCAGCAGCTTTACTCCAGGGGGCGCACGCGGAAACACCATATATTTT.

V gene TRBV11-3 combines with J gene TRBJ2-1, with 7 nucleotides matching TRBD2. CDR3 length: 20 amino acids. With 6 bases clipped from V and 5 bases from J, the junction kept 25 bases outside the gene matches. CDR1 SGHNT and CDR2 YENEEA come from the germline V gene. Here the CDR3 DNA reads TGTGCCAGCAGTTCCCCAGGGCAGGATGGCGGGAGTCGTTCGGACAATGAGCAGTTCTTC. This sequence encodes CASSSPGQDGGSRSDNEQFF.

The chain carries TRBV30 and TRBJ1-4; D not certain. The ends were cut back, 5 bases at V and 7 bases at J, with 17 bases in the middle. This CDR3 has 14 residues. Germline CDR1 and CDR2: GTSNPN and SVGIG (reference sequence). The CDR3 loop is CAWCHGLGGEKLFF. CDR3 sequence (DNA): TGTGCCTGGTGCCACGGTCTCGGAGGTGAAAAACTGTTTTTT.

V and J are TRBV4-3 and TRBJ1-2; 7 nucleotides align to TRBD1. The CDR3 extends over 16 amino acids. V lost 0 bases to trimming and J lost 3 bases; unmatched junction nucleotides: 7. Germline CDR1 LGHNA, CDR2 YSLEER. In DNA form, the CDR3 reads TGCGCCAGCAGCCAAGAGTGGGACAGTGCCTACTATGGCTACACCTTC. It encodes CASSQEWDSAYYGYTF.

The chain carries TRBV30 and TRBJ1-2; maybe TRBD1 (6 bases). Germline CDR1 is GTSNPN and CDR2 is SVGIG (reference sequence). V lost 4 bases and J 4 bases, leaving 7 bases between the germline ends. CDR3 length: 11 amino acids. CDR3 bases: TGTGCCTGGAACAGGGTCTATGGCTACACCTTC. Residues: CAWNRVYGYTF.

This clone showed up just a few times. V is TRBV5-1 and J is TRBJ2-7; D ambiguous. Trimming shortened V by 2 bases and J by 5 bases, and 5 bases separated the two germline ends. This CDR3 is 11 amino acids long. From germline, CDR1 is SGHRS and CDR2 YFSETQ. DNA for the CDR3: TGCGCCAGCAGCTTCCGTAACGAGCAGTACTTC. Translating gives CASSFRNEQYF.

This clone was counted a few times. The chain links TRBV5-6 to TRBJ2-7; D gene unclear. Per the germline V gene, CDR1 is SGHDT and CDR2 is YYEEEE. Trimming took off 3 bases at V and 0 bases at J, with 13 bases between the two ends. The CDR3 totals 15 residues. As DNA, the CDR3 is TGTGCCAGCAGCTCTCCTCTTACGAGCTCCTACGAGCAGTACTTC. Amino acids: CASSSPLTSSYEQYF.

This chain uses TRBV29-1 with TRBJ1-1; D remains unclear. This CDR3 comprises 11 residues. Per germline, CDR1 SQVTM and CDR2 ANQGSEA. The V gene lost 6 bases and the J gene lost 7 bases, with 12 bases spanning the gap. CDR3 bases: TGCAGCGTCTCCCGGGGAGGTGAAGCTTTCTTT. Encoded protein: CSVSRGGEAFF. Full variable domain (outside the CDR3, taken from reference TRBV29-1 and TRBJ1-1): SAVISQKPSRDICQRGTSLTIQCQVDSQVTMMFWYRQQPGQSLTLIATANQGSEATYESGFVIDKFPISRPNLTFSTLTVSNMSPEDSSIYLCSVSRGGEAFFGQGTRLTVV.

The genes are TRBV28 and TRBJ2-1, with 12 bases aligning to TRBD2. The ends lost 6 bases at V and 2 bases at J; junction bases unmatched: 8. The CDR3 runs 17 residues. Germline V gene data show CDR1 as MDHEN and CDR2 as SYDVKM. The CDR3 region is CASRTDRLAGAYNEQFF. The CDR3 DNA reads TGTGCCAGCAGGACAGACAGACTAGCGGGGGCCTACAATGAGCAGTTCTTC.

This chain uses TRBV28 with TRBJ1-3; D gene unclear. This CDR3 has 13 residues. Germline assignment: CDR1 MDHEN and CDR2 SYDVKM. V lost 2 bases and J lost 3, with 5 bases in between. The DNA of the CDR3 is TGTGCCAGCAGTTTACAGGTTGGAAACACCATATATTTT. Amino acid sequence: CASSLQVGNTIYF.

The chain joins TRBV5-8 to TRBJ1-5; TRBD1 matches 7 bases. The CDR3 loop spans 15 amino acids. CDR1 is SGHTS, CDR2 YDEGEE, per germline. V trimming: 0 bases; J trimming: 4 bases; junction bases outside the gene matches: 4. The CDR3 DNA follows: TGTGCCAGCAGCTTGGAGACAGGGTGGAATCAGCCCCAGCATTTT. Protein product: CASSLETGWNQPQHF.

The rearrangement links TRBV30 to TRBJ1-1; maybe TRBD1 (6 bases). The CDR3 spans 14 residues. V was clipped by 4 bases and J by 6 bases, with 18 bases between them. From germline, CDR1 is GTSNPN and CDR2 SVGIG (reference sequence). The DNA of the CDR3 is TGTGCCTGGACCCGGGGAGGGGGTTATCCTGAAGCTTTCTTT. It yields the protein CAWTRGGGYPEAFF.

Only one count was recorded for this clone. The chain uses TRBV30 and TRBJ1-2; no reliable D call. Germline-derived CDR1 and CDR2 are GTSNPN and SVGIG (reference sequence). The CDR3 is 12 residues long. V lost 0 bases, J lost 8 bases, and 10 bases lay in between. The CDR3 loop reads CAWSVGEHGYTF. The DNA of the CDR3 is TGTGCCTGGAGTGTCGGAGAGCACGGCTACACCTTC.

This chain connects TRBV4-1 to TRBJ1-1; D not certain. Germline V CDR1 and CDR2: MGHRA, YSYEKL. Trimming pared 1 base from V and 0 bases from J, leaving 9 bases between. The CDR3 has 15 amino acids. The CDR3 sequence is CASSQVGRMNTEAFF. As DNA, the CDR3 is TGCGCCAGCAGCCAAGTAGGCAGGATGAACACTGAAGCTTTCTTT.

V gene TRBV5-1 combines with J gene TRBJ2-7; 8 bases line up with TRBD2. There are 15 residues in the CDR3. CDR1 is SGHRS and CDR2 is YFSETQ in the germline V gene. The ends lost 6 bases at V and 1 base at J; junction bases unmatched: 9. The CDR3 is CASTSGGARSYEQYF. The CDR3 region has the DNA TGCGCCAGCACCTCGGGGGGGGCTCGATCCTACGAGCAGTACTTC.

The J gene is TRBJ2-3, the V gene TRBV7-2, with 8 bases matching TRBD1. Germline V gives CDR1 SGHTA, CDR2 FQGNSA. Trimming removed 6 bases from V and 1 base from J; junction bases left unmatched: 0. This CDR3 comprises 13 residues. The CDR3 sequence is CASRQGGTDTQYF. The CDR3 nucleotides are TGTGCCAGCAGACAGGGGGGCACAGATACGCAGTATTTT.

This chain joins TRBV29-1 and TRBJ1-1; the D gene is possibly TRBD1 (5 bases). The germline V gene encodes CDR1 SQVTM and CDR2 ANQGSEA. This CDR3 has 14 amino acids. Trimming stripped 2 bases from V and 2 bases from J, with 12 bases between. The CDR3 sequence is CSVEIGGGNTEAFF. The CDR3, as DNA: TGCAGCGTTGAAATCGGGGGAGGAAACACTGAAGCTTTCTTT.

CDR3 amino acids: CASSLGAGVTNEQFF. The CDR3 bases are TGTGCCAGCAGCTTAGGGGCGGGAGTAACGAATGAGCAGTTCTTC. The chain links TRBV7-2 to TRBJ2-1, with 7 bases matching TRBD2. Trimming took 1 base from V and 7 from J; bases not matched to a gene: 7. The CDR3 loop spans 15 amino acids. The germline CDR1 and CDR2 sequences are SGHTA and FQGNSA.

The V call is TRBV18, the J call TRBJ2-7, with a possible D match to TRBD1 (6 bases). Trimming stripped 6 bases from V and 5 bases from J, with 17 bases between. CDR3 length: 14 residues. Per the germline V gene, CDR1 is KGHSH and CDR2 is LQKENI. Here the CDR3 reads CASSLGVRGNEQYF. Written as DNA, the CDR3 is TGTGCCAGCTCCTTGGGGGTCAGGGGAAACGAGCAGTACTTC.

This clone was seen a few times. The chain couples TRBV7-8 to TRBJ1-1; possibly TRBD1 for D (6 bases). V lost 2 bases and J 1 base, leaving 8 bases between the germline ends. Germline assignment: CDR1 SGHVS and CDR2 FQNEAQ. The CDR3 loop spans 14 amino acids. CDR3 DNA: TGTGCCAGCAGCTTACTACAGGGGAACACTGAAGCTTTCTTT. This gives the protein CASSLLQGNTEAFF. Variable domain in full (rest from reference TRBV7-8 and TRBJ1-1): GAGVSQSPRYKVAKRGQDVALRCDPISGHVSLFWYQQALGQGPEFLTYFQNEAQLDKSGLPSDRFFAERPEGSVSTLKIQRTQQEDSAVYLCASSLLQGNTEAFFGQGTRLTVV.